Each of the 13 T cell receptor beta chains below was sequenced from the same sample in a study of regulatory T cells in long-lasting Graves disease. iRepertoire HTBI primers and Arm-PCR of CDR3 regions built TCR beta libraries. TCRdb reprocessed the multiplex PCR reads with MiXCR, giving one entry per CDR3 protein. The sample comprises hundreds of thousands of distinct CDR3 sequences, roughly 15% of which are singletons, and 18% rests with the top ten. Time point denoted: newly diagnosed GD, antithyroid drugs for less than 3 months. The TCR library was prepared using RNA isolated from PBMCs. This sample was shared with a second study, whose subject was T cells in Graves' hyperthyroidism and ophthalmopathy.

Sequenced material: peripheral blood mononuclear cells (PBMCs), taken at new diagnosis, from a patient treated with antithyroid drugs. Receptors were obtained from a woman in her twenties or thirties with Graves disease.

At least ten counts were recorded for this clonotype. The gene calls are TRBV7-2 and TRBJ2-7; 8 positions agree with TRBD2. The V gene's germline CDR1 is SGHTA and CDR2 FQGNSA. V gave up 6 bases and J gave up 7 bases; unmatched junction bases: 8. The CDR3 runs to 13 residues. DNA for the CDR3: TGTGCCAGCAGACATAGCGGGATTCGGGAGCAGTACTTC. Residues: CASRHSGIREQYF.

This clonotype was seen only a few times. The chain combines TRBV27 with TRBJ1-5; D unclear. In germline, CDR1 is MNHEY, CDR2 SMNVEV (reference sequence). The length of the CDR3 is 14 residues. The V gene lost 6 bases and the J gene lost 2 bases, with 11 bases spanning the gap. CDR3 nucleotide sequence: TGTGCCAGCAGCGTGGGCAACGGCAATCAGCCCCAGCATTTT. Translated: CASSVGNGNQPQHF.

The rearrangement uses TRBV2 and TRBJ2-2; perhaps TRBD1 as D (6 bases). The CDR3 runs to 14 residues. Between the trimmed V and J ends, which lost 6 bases and 0 bases, there was a span of 8 bases. In germline, CDR1 is SNHLY, CDR2 FYNNEI. CDR3 sequence (DNA): TGTGCCAGCAGGGGACACCCGAACACCGGGGAGCTGTTTTTT. This sequence encodes CASRGHPNTGELFF.

This clonotype came up many times. V and J are TRBV30 and TRBJ2-2, with TRBD2 identical over 10 bases. Germline CDR1 and CDR2: GTSNPN and SVGIG (reference sequence). V shed 5 bases, J shed 7 bases, and the junction held 7 bases outside the gene matches. This CDR3 has 14 amino acids. CDR3: CAWEREGRVGELFF. CDR3 in DNA: TGTGCCTGGGAGCGGGAGGGCCGCGTCGGGGAGCTGTTTTTT.

The chain has TRBV30 and TRBJ2-3; tentatively, D is TRBD1 (5 bases). CDR3 length: 13 amino acids. V lost 8 bases and J lost 7, with 19 bases in between. The germline V gene has CDR1 GTSNPN and CDR2 SVGIG (reference sequence). This CDR3 reads CAGETGWANTQYF. CDR3 DNA sequence: TGTGCCGGAGAAACAGGATGGGCCAATACGCAGTATTTT.

This clonotype was picked up many times. This chain joins TRBV27 and TRBJ2-7; no clear D. Per germline, CDR1 MNHEY and CDR2 SMNVEV (reference sequence). V was shortened by 6 bases and J by 3 bases, with 12 bases between the two germline ends. The CDR3 totals 13 residues. The CDR3, as DNA: TGTGCCAGCAGCTCCATCAGACGCTACGAGCAGTACTTC. Its protein product is CASSSIRRYEQYF.

Regarding this clonotype: Just one base apart from a much larger clone, this may be a read error. The V and J genes are TRBV3-1 and TRBJ1-1, with a possible D match to TRBD1 (5 bases). Germline-derived CDR1 and CDR2 are LGHDT and YNNKEL (reference sequence). The V and J ends lost 2 bases and 3 bases respectively, with 10 bases between them. The CDR3 sequence is 14 residues long. CDR3: CASSQNGGDTEAFF. The CDR3 DNA reads as TGTGCCAGCAGCCAAAATGGGGGGGACACTGAAGCTTTCTTT. The variable domain in full, completed from reference TRBV3-1 and TRBJ1-1, reads DTAVSQTPKYLVTQMGNDKSIKCEQNLGHDTMYWYKQDSKKFLKIMFSYNNKELIINETVPNRFSPKSPDKAHLNLHINSLELGDSAVYFCASSQNGGDTEAFFGQGTRLTVV.

This clonotype came up a few times. This sequence joins TRBV20-1 and TRBJ2-7, with D perhaps matching TRBD2 (6 bases). The germline V gene encodes CDR1 DFQATT and CDR2 SNEGSKA (reference sequence). The V gene lost 1 base and the J gene lost 3 bases, with 13 bases spanning the gap. The CDR3 contains 14 residues. The CDR3 coding sequence is TGCAGTGCTAGAGGGGTGGGACTGGGCTACGAGCAGTACTTC. It codes for CSARGVGLGYEQYF.

This clonotype was seen only a few times. The chain joins TRBV6-1 to TRBJ1-2, with unresolved D. The CDR3 sequence is 13 residues long. In germline, CDR1 is MNHNS, CDR2 SASEGT. Trimming stripped 6 bases from V and 7 bases from J, with 15 bases between. This CDR3 reads CASSDWMVGGYTF. The CDR3 DNA is TGTGCCAGCAGCGACTGGATGGTTGGTGGCTACACCTTC.

This clonotype was seen at least ten times. The chain employs TRBV10-3 and TRBJ1-5; D gene uncertain. V was cut by 3 bases and J by 0 bases, with 9 bases left in between. The CDR3 contains 15 residues. The germline V gene encodes CDR1 ENHRY and CDR2 SYGVKD. The CDR3 protein is CAISEGSLSNQPQHF. CDR3 nucleotide sequence: TGTGCCATCAGTGAAGGCTCCCTTAGCAATCAGCCCCAGCATTTT.

The table lists this clonotype with a few counts. The chain has TRBV9 and TRBJ1-1, with TRBD1 as a possible D gene (5 bases). V was shortened by 0 bases and J by 1 base, with 22 bases between the two germline ends. The CDR3 runs to 19 residues. The germline CDR1 and CDR2 sequences are SGDLS and YYNGEE. The CDR3 here is CASSVVTDSWEASNTEAFF. For the CDR3, the DNA is TGTGCCAGCAGCGTAGTCACCGACAGCTGGGAGGCCTCGAACACTGAAGCTTTCTTT. The variable domain in full, completed from reference TRBV9 and TRBJ1-1, reads DSGVTQTPKHLITATGQRVTLRCSPRSGDLSVYWYQQSLDQGLQFLIQYYNGEERAKGNILERFSAQQFPDLHSELNLSSLELGDSALYFCASSVVTDSWEASNTEAFFGQGTRLTVV.

Details on this clonotype: Since a much larger clone is just one base distant, this may be a read error. The genes are TRBV11-3 and TRBJ2-7; the D is unclear. The CDR3 covers 15 residues. Germline V gives CDR1 SGHNT, CDR2 YENEEA. V gave up 5 bases and J gave up 7 bases, with 21 bases separating them. CDR3 DNA: TGTGCCAGCAGCCTCGCTAGAACCCCCTACAATGAGCAGTACTTC. Translation gives CASSLARTPYNEQYF.

This clonotype has more than one count but fewer than ten. The V call is TRBV19, the J call TRBJ2-2; maybe TRBD2 (6 bases). Per germline, CDR1 LNHDA and CDR2 SQIVND (reference sequence). The CDR3 extends over 16 amino acids. The ends were cut back, 4 bases at V and 5 bases at J, with 17 bases in the middle. As DNA, the CDR3 is TGTGCCAGTAGTAGAATAGCGGCCAACCCAACCGGGGAGCTGTTTTTT. It encodes CASSRIAANPTGELFF.